This TCR beta chain is drawn from a study of T cell changes during pregnancy in multiple sclerosis. CDR1 is SGHTA, CDR2 FQGNSA, per germline. With 6 bases removed from V and 3 bases from J, the gap between germline ends came to 12 bases. This CDR3 is 13 amino acids long. The repertoire was sequenced with immunoSEQ multiplex PCR; TCRdb's copy has only in-frame clones and lacks some. The table lists just under 65,000 clones, about nine tenths of them singletons, with about 2% in the top ten. J is TRBJ2-7 and V is TRBV7-2, with D unclear. The sample in question was peripheral blood, obtained in the third trimester of pregnancy. This TCR was recovered from a female donor in good health, enrolled as a control in a pregnancy study. CDR3 region: CASSPPYNYEQYF. CDR3 in DNA: TGTGCCAGCAGTCCCCCATACAACTACGAGCAGTACTTC.